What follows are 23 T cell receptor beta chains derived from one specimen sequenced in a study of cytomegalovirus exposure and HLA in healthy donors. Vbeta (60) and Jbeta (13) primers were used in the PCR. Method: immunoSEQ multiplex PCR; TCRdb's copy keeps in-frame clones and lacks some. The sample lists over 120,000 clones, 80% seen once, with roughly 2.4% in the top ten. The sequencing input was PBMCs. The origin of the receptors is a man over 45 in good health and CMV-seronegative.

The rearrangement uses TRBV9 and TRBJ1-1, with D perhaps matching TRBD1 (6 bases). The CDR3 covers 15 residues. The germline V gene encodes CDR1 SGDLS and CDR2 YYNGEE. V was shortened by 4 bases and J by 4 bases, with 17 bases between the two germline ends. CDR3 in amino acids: CASSQNTGSVTEAFF. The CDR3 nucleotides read TGTGCCAGCAGCCAAAACACAGGGTCCGTCACTGAAGCTTTCTTT.

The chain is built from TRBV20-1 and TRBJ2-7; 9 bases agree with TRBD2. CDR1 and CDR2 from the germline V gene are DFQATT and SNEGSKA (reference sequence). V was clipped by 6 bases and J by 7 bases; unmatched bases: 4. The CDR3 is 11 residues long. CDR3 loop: CSAGTSFEQYF. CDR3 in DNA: TGCAGTGCAGGGACTAGCTTTGAGCAGTACTTC.

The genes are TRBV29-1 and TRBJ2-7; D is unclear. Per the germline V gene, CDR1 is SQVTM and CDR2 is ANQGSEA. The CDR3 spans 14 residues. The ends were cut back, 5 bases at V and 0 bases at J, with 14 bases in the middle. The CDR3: CSVIGSHSSYEQYF. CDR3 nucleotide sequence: TGCAGCGTTATAGGATCCCACAGCTCCTACGAGCAGTACTTC.

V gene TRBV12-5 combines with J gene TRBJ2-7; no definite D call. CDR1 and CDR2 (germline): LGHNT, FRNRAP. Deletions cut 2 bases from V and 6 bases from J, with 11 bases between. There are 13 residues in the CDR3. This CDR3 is CASGLSYGGEQYF. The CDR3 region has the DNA TGTGCTAGTGGTTTGTCTTACGGTGGCGAGCAGTACTTC.

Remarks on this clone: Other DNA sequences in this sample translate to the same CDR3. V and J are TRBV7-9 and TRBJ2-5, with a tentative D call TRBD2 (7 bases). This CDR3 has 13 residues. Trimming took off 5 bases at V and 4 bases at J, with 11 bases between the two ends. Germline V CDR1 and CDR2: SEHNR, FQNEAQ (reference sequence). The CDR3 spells CASSPRGPETQYF. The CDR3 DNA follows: TGTGCCAGCAGCCCGCGGGGGCCAGAGACCCAGTACTTC.

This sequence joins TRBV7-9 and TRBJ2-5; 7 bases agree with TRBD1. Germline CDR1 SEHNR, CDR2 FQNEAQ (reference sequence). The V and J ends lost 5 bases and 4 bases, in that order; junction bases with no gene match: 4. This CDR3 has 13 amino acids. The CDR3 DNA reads TGTGCCAGCAGCCAACAGGGGATAGAGACCCAGTACTTC. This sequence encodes CASSQQGIETQYF.

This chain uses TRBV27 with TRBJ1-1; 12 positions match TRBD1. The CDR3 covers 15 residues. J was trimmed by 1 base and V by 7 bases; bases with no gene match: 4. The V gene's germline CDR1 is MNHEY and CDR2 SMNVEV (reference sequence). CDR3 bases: TGTGCCAGCATGGGACAGGGGGCTCCGAACACTGAAGCTTTCTTT. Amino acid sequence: CASMGQGAPNTEAFF.

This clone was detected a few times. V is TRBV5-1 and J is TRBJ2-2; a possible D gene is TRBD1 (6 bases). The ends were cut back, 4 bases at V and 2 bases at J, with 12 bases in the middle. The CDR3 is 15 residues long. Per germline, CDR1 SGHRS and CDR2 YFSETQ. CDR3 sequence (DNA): TGCGCCAGCAGCAGGACAGCTTTTAACACCGGGGAGCTGTTTTTT. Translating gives CASSRTAFNTGELFF. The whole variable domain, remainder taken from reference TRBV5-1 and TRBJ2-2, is KAGVTQTPRYLIKTRGQQVTLSCSPISGHRSVSWYQQTPGQGLQFLFEYFSETQRNKGNFPGRFSGRQFSNSRSEMNVSTLELGDSALYLCASSRTAFNTGELFFGEGSRLTVL.

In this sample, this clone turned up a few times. The CDR3 DNA follows: TGCGCCAGCAGTCTGACGGGAGTGCGAACAGATACGCAGTATTTT. This translates into CASSLTGVRTDTQYF. This sequence joins TRBV5-1 and TRBJ2-3; a weak D match, TRBD2 (6 bases). This CDR3 has 15 residues. V lost 5 bases and J 3 bases, leaving 16 bases between the germline ends. Germline CDR1 SGHRS, CDR2 YFSETQ.

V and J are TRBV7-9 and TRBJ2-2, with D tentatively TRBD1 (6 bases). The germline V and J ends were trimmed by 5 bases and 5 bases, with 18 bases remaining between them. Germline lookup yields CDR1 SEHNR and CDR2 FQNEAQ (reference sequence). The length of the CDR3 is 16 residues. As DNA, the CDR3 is TGTGCCAGCAGCCGAAAACAGGGAAGAGGTACCGGGGAGCTGTTTTTT. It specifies CASSRKQGRGTGELFF.

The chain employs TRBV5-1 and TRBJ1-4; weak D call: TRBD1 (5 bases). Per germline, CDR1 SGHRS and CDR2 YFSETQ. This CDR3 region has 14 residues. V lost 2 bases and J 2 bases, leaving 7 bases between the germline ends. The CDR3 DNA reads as TGCGCCAGCAGCTTAGACAGTACTAATGAAAAACTGTTTTTT. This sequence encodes CASSLDSTNEKLFF.

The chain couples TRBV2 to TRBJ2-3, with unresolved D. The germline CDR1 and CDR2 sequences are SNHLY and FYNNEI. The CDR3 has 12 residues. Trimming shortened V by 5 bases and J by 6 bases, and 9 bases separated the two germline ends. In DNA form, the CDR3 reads TGTGCCAGCAGTCTGTTCCAGGATACGCAGTATTTT. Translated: CASSLFQDTQYF.

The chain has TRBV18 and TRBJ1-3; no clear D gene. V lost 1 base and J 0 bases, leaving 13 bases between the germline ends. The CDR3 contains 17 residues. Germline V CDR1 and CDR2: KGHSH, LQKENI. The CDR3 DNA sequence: TGTGCCAGCTCACCACTGGGCAGCCTTTCCTCTGGAAACACCATATATTTT. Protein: CASSPLGSLSSGNTIYF.

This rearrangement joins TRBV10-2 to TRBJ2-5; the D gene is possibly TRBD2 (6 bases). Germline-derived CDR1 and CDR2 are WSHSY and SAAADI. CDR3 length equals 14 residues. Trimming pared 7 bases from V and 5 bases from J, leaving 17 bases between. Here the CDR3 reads CASTSRLGIETQYF. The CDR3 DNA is TGCGCCAGCACGAGTAGACTAGGAATCGAGACCCAGTACTTC.

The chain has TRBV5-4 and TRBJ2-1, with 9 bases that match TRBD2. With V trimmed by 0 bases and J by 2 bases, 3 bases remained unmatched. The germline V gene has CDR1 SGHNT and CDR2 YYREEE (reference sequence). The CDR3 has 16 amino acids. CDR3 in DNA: TGTGCCAGCAGCTTGGGCTCTAGCGGGACCTACAATGAGCAGTTCTTC. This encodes CASSLGSSGTYNEQFF.

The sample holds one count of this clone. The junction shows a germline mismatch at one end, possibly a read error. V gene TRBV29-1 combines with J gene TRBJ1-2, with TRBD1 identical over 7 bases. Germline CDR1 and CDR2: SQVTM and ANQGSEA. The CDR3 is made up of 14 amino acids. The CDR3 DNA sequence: TGCAGCGTTGTTAAGACAGGGACGAACTATGGCTACAACTTC. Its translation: CSVVKTGTNYGYNF.

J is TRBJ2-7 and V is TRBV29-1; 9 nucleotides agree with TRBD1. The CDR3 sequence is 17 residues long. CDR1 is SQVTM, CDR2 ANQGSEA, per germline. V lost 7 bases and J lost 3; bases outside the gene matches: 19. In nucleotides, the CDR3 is TGCAGCGCCACGAGAGCTCCCGGGACAGGGAATTACTACGAGCAGTACTTC. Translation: CSATRAPGTGNYYEQYF.

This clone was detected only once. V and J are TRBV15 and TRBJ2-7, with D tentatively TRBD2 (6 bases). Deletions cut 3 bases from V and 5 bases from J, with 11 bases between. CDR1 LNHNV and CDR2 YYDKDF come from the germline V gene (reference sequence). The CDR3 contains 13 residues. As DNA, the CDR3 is TGTGCCACCAGCAGGACTAGGGAGCACGAGCAGTACTTC. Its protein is CATSRTREHEQYF.

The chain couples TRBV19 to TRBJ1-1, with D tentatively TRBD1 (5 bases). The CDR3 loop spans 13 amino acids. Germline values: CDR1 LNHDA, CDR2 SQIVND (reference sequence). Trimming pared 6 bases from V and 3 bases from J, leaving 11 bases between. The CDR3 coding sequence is TGTGCCAGTAGCATATGGGGGGACACTGAAGCTTTCTTT. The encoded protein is CASSIWGDTEAFF.

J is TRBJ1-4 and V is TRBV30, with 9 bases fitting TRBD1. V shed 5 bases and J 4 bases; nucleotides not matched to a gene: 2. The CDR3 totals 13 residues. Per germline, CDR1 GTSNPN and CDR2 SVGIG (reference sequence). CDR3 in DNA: TGTGCCTGGGGGACAGGGTTTAATGAAAAACTGTTTTTT. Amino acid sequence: CAWGTGFNEKLFF. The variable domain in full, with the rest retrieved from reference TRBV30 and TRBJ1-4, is SQTIHQWPATLVQPVGSPLSLECTVEGTSNPNLYWYRQAAGRGLQLLFYSVGIGQISSEVPQNLSASRPQDRQFILSSKKLLLSDSGFYLCAWGTGFNEKLFFGSGTQLSVL.

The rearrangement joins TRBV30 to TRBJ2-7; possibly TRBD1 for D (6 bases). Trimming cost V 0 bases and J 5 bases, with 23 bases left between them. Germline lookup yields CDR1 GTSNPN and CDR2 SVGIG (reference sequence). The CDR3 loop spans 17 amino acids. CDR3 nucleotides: TGTGCCTGGAGTGTACTGGGGGCCGGAGATGAAAGGGACGAGCAGTACTTC. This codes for CAWSVLGAGDERDEQYF.

DNA for the CDR3: TGTGCCAGTGGGCCTTTTGCAGGGGCCGGCAATCAGCCCCAGCATTTT. It is translated as CASGPFAGAGNQPQHF. This sequence joins TRBV19 and TRBJ1-5; D is possibly TRBD1 (6 bases). In germline, CDR1 is LNHDA, CDR2 SQIVND (reference sequence). The CDR3 loop spans 16 amino acids. V lost 8 bases and J lost 2, with 19 bases in between.

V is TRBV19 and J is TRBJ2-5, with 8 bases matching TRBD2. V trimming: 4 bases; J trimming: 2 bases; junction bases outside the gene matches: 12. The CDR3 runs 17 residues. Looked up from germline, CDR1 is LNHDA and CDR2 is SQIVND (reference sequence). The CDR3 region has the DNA TGTGCCAGTAGTAGGGCCGGGGGGGCCCTGGGACAAGAGACCCAGTACTTC. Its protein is CASSRAGGALGQETQYF.